The following is a T cell receptor beta chain sequence with its context. Antigen: not known. Germline loops: CDR1 SGHRS, CDR2 YFSETQ. This CDR3 has 15 residues. Losses at the gene ends were 2 bases for V and 5 bases for J; bases not matched to a gene: 7. This record belongs to a study of long-term antiretroviral therapy in people with HIV. Study findings and constraints: Collection spanned 2004 to 2017; ART regimens may be less effective than current ones. Following ART, diversity rose but still fell short of transplant donor controls.

The assay used was immunoSEQ (version v3.0), run at survey level. Sequencing of each sample targeted 40,000-50,000 T-cell genomes. The repertoire was sequenced with immunoSEQ multiplex PCR; TCRdb's copy has only in-frame clones and lacks some. The table lists about 6,000 clones, over 70% of them singletons. The samples, holding about 1-10 million cryopreserved PBMC, were thawed before DNA extraction was carried out. Sequences were derived from unsorted PBMCs, sampled 0.5 years before starting antiretroviral therapy. V gene TRBV5-1 combines with J gene TRBJ2-5, with 9 positions matching TRBD2. The clonotype was recovered from a man in his forties with HIV. CDR3 amino acids: CASSFRGGARETQYF. CDR3 nucleotides: TGCGCCAGCAGCTTCCGCGGGGGGGCGCGGGAGACCCAGTACTTC.